This is a list of T cell receptor beta chains from one sample in a study of CD8 T cells in ankylosing spondylitis. TCRdb ran MiXCR on the 5' RACE reads and lists one entry per CDR3 protein. The data show over 450,000 distinct CDR3 sequences, more than 9.5% seen once. The sample taken for sequencing was blood, either unsorted or a sorted T cell fraction (not recorded which). The receptors originated from a male donor with ankylosing spondylitis. Each CDR3 is given with its conserved first and last residue. Fields, in order: J gene, clone size, V gene, CDR3 protein. Clone size is given for some rows only: seen once, a few or many times, or a class if the clone is expanded.

J gene: TRBJ1-1
clone size: many
V gene: TRBV5-6
CDR3 protein: CASSLGGQSTEAFF

J gene: TRBJ2-1
clone size: many
V gene: TRBV20-1
CDR3 protein: CSACDEKYNEQFF

J gene: TRBJ2-7
clone size: NA
V gene: TRBV6-1
CDR3 protein: CALGRGGTYEQYF

J gene: TRBJ2-1
clone size: few
V gene: TRBV5-1
CDR3 protein: CASSLWGEGSSGRVDEQFF

J gene: TRBJ2-2
clone size: many
V gene: TRBV5-1
CDR3 protein: CASSLRQGETGELFF

J gene: TRBJ2-5
clone size: few
V gene: TRBV20-1
CDR3 protein: CSAVPGLAGETQYF

J gene: TRBJ2-3
clone size: NA
V gene: TRBV6-1
CDR3 protein: CAILPPRGETTDTQYF

J gene: TRBJ2-2
clone size: many
V gene: TRBV5-1
CDR3 protein: CASSPGLLNTGELFF

J gene: TRBJ1-2
clone size: NA
V gene: TRBV24-1
CDR3 protein: CATSDSTLTGIYGYTF

J gene: TRBJ2-1
clone size: NA
V gene: TRBV20-1
CDR3 protein: CSAPLAGVNEQFF

J gene: TRBJ1-2
clone size: many
V gene: TRBV20-1
CDR3 protein: CSAVQGVLDYGYTF

J gene: TRBJ2-3
clone size: NA
V gene: TRBV24-1
CDR3 protein: CATSGDRGGDTQYF

J gene: TRBJ1-1
clone size: NA
V gene: TRBV6-1
CDR3 protein: CASSDPQGTEAFF

J gene: TRBJ2-3
clone size: many
V gene: TRBV20-1
CDR3 protein: CSAPPGLGVTDTQYF

J gene: TRBJ1-2
clone size: few
V gene: TRBV3-1
CDR3 protein: CASSQGDTYGYTF

J gene: TRBJ2-1
clone size: few
V gene: TRBV3-1
CDR3 protein: CASSQRGLLNNEQFF

J gene: TRBJ2-2
clone size: NA
V gene: TRBV24-1
CDR3 protein: CATSDSAGPRNTGELFF

J gene: TRBJ2-3
clone size: many
V gene: TRBV10-3
CDR3 protein: CAIGTSTDTQYF

J gene: TRBJ2-2
clone size: NA
V gene: TRBV5-1
CDR3 protein: CASSLDGSTGELFF

J gene: TRBJ2-1
clone size: NA
V gene: TRBV20-1
CDR3 protein: CSARLAGSLNEQFF

J gene: TRBJ2-1
clone size: NA
V gene: TRBV11-2
CDR3 protein: CASSLSRTSGEQFF

J gene: TRBJ1-1
clone size: NA
V gene: TRBV20-1
CDR3 protein: CSASMGDAEAFF